Listed below are T cell receptor beta chains from one sample, sequenced in a study of OX40 agonist ivuxolimab in advanced cancers. TCRdb's copy holds only in-frame clones and misses some; the assay was immunoSEQ multiplex PCR. The sample lists over 85,000 clones, more than 85% occurring once. The sample in question was CD4+ or CD8+ T cells sorted from blood, obtained in a trial of the OX40 agonist ivuxolimab. The receptors come from an adult with an advanced solid tumor such as melanoma, head and neck, liver or kidney cancer. Each CDR3 is given with its conserved first and last residue. The D gene is left open where the match is weak. Clone size is not always given. Where it is, it says once, few, many or a class for expanded clones.

>TRBV19|TRBJ2-7|-|TRBD1
CASSFKGQGVYEQYF
TGTGCCAGTAGTTTCAAGGGACAGGGGGTTTACGAGCAGTACTTC
>TRBV18|TRBJ1-5|-|-
CASSPRGRQPQHF
TGTGCCAGCTCACCTCGAGGACGGCAGCCCCAGCATTTT
>TRBV5-1|TRBJ2-1|-|-
CASSRTYLNEQFF
TGCGCCAGCAGCCGGACGTACCTCAATGAGCAGTTCTTC
>TRBV29-1|TRBJ2-2|-|TRBD2
CSVVSGAGTGELFF
TGCAGCGTAGTTAGCGGGGCGGGAACCGGGGAGCTGTTTTTT
>TRBV6-5|TRBJ1-6|few|-
CASSQLVDSPLHF
TGTGCCAGCAGCCAACTAGTCGATTCACCCCTCCACTTT
>TRBV27|TRBJ2-5|-|TRBD2
CASSPLAGGIQETQYF
TGTGCCAGCAGCCCTCTAGCGGGGGGTATCCAAGAGACCCAGTACTTC
>TRBV5-1|TRBJ1-2|-|TRBD1
CASSPLPGQAYGYTF
TGCGCCAGCAGCCCCCTCCCGGGACAGGCCTATGGCTACACCTTC
>TRBV28|TRBJ1-6|-|-
CASSLASGTLYNSPLHF
TGTGCCAGCAGTTTAGCCTCCGGGACTTTGTATAATTCACCCCTCCACTTT
>TRBV19|TRBJ1-5|-|-
CASRLQGLSGNQPQHF
TGTGCCAGTAGGCTACAGGGTCTTTCGGGCAATCAGCCCCAGCATTTT
>TRBV28|TRBJ1-3|-|-
CASSPRGGAGDNTIYF
TGTGCCAGCAGCCCTCGGGGTGGAGCCGGAGATAACACCATATATTTT